These 17 T cell receptor beta chains came from one sample sequenced in a study of Ad26.COV2.S vaccination and SARS-CoV-2 variants. The treatment here: roughly 19 received Ad26.COV2.S at low or high dose, single or two shots; roughly 5 received placebo; per-sample allocation not given. Sampling was done on day 63 after the first vaccine or placebo injection. TCRdb keeps only in-frame clones here, not all; method: immunoSEQ multiplex PCR. The profile shows approximately 480,000 clones, around nine tenths of them singletons. This specimen consisted of peripheral blood, obtained in a trial of Ad26.COV2.S vaccine versus placebo. The receptors stem from a person between 18 and 59 years old who received the Ad26.COV2.S COVID-19 vaccine or a placebo.

The rearrangement links TRBV4-3 to TRBJ2-7, with D possibly matching TRBD2 (5 bases). CDR1 is LGHNA and CDR2 is YSLEER in the germline V gene. Trimming removed 0 bases from V and 5 bases from J, with 20 bases in between. The CDR3 extends over 17 amino acids. CDR3 in DNA: TGCGCCAGCAGCCAAGATCATGTGGAGGAGTACGGTAACGAGCAGTACTTC. It encodes CASSQDHVEEYGNEQYF.

This clone was observed a single time. This chain links TRBV19 with TRBJ1-5, with TRBD1 identical over 8 bases. Germline V gene sequence: CDR1 LNHDA, CDR2 SQIVND (reference sequence). This CDR3 has 13 amino acids. Losses at the gene ends were 7 bases for V and 2 bases for J; bases not matched to a gene: 1. DNA of the CDR3: TGTGCCAGTATGGGACAGGGCAATCAGCCCCAGCATTTT. This encodes CASMGQGNQPQHF. The full variable domain, its missing parts supplied by reference TRBV19 and TRBJ1-5, is DGGITQSPKYLFRKEGQNVTLSCEQNLNHDAMYWYRQDPGQGLRLIYYSQIVNDFQKGDIAEGYSVSREKKESFPLTVTSAQKNPTAFYLCASMGQGNQPQHFGDGTRLSIL.

This chain joins TRBV5-4 and TRBJ1-2, with 8 bases that match TRBD1. This CDR3 has 15 residues. In germline, CDR1 is SGHNT, CDR2 YYREEE (reference sequence). V was clipped by 4 bases and J by 6 bases; unmatched bases: 11. CDR3 region: CASSPDREIINGYTF. The CDR3, as DNA: TGTGCCAGCAGCCCGGACAGGGAGATCATCAATGGCTACACCTTC.

V usage is TRBV27 and J usage is TRBJ2-1; TRBD2 agrees at 9 bases. The CDR3 extends over 13 amino acids. J lost 12 bases, V lost 5 bases, and 8 bases had no gene match. Germline CDR1 reads MNHEY; CDR2 reads SMNVEV (reference sequence). The CDR3 nucleotides read TGTGCCAGCAGTAACCGGGGCGGGAGGGGGCAGTTCTTC. The encoded protein is CASSNRGGRGQFF.

V gene TRBV11-2 combines with J gene TRBJ2-1; 11 bases agree with TRBD2. Germline-derived CDR1 and CDR2 are SGHAT and FQNNGV. The CDR3 has 15 residues. J lost 10 bases, V lost 1 base, and 6 bases had no gene match. CDR3: CASSLGRLAGGEQFF. The CDR3 DNA sequence: TGTGCCAGCAGCTTAGGTAGGCTAGCGGGAGGCGAGCAGTTCTTC.

The CDR3: CASSLERSTIANTGELFF. In DNA, the CDR3 is TGTGCCAGCAGCTTGGAGCGGAGCACCATAGCGAACACCGGGGAGCTGTTTTTT. The rearrangement joins TRBV5-6 to TRBJ2-2; D might be TRBD2 (5 bases). The CDR3 is 18 amino acids. The germline V and J ends were trimmed by 0 bases and 0 bases, with 15 bases remaining between them. Germline V CDR1 and CDR2: SGHDT, YYEEEE. Supplemented by reference TRBV5-6 and TRBJ2-2, the full variable domain reads DAGVTQSPTHLIKTRGQQVTLRCSPKSGHDTVSWYQQALGQGPQFIFQYYEEEERQRGNFPDRFSGHQFPNYSSELNVNALLLGDSALYLCASSLERSTIANTGELFFGEGSRLTVL.

A single count supports this clone. The J gene is TRBJ2-5, the V gene TRBV6-5; D is tentatively TRBD1 or TRBD2 (5 bases each). The germline V gene has CDR1 MNHEY and CDR2 SVGAGI. V was shortened by 6 bases and J by 2 bases, with 10 bases between the two germline ends. The CDR3 spans 13 residues. The CDR3 DNA is TGTGCCAGCAGCGGGGCGGGTCAAGAGACCCAGTACTTC. Amino acid sequence: CASSGAGQETQYF.

J is TRBJ2-5 and V is TRBV24-1; perhaps D is TRBD1 or TRBD2 (5 bases each). Deletions cut 3 bases from V and 2 bases from J, with 12 bases between. The CDR3 sequence is 15 residues long. Germline V gene lookup returns CDR1 KGHDR and CDR2 SFDVKD. For the CDR3, the DNA is TGTGCCACCAGTGATCCCGGGACCGCACAAGAGACCCAGTACTTC. Translated, it gives CATSDPGTAQETQYF.

The V gene is TRBV15, the J gene TRBJ2-3, with D possibly called TRBD1 or TRBD2 (5 bases each). Germline V gene data show CDR1 as LNHNV and CDR2 as YYDKDF (reference sequence). The V end was cut by 0 bases, the J end by 5 bases, with 15 bases between. The CDR3 has 16 amino acids. The CDR3 sequence is CATSRDMGGTGDTQYF. CDR3 nucleotides: TGTGCCACCAGCAGAGATATGGGTGGGACCGGAGATACGCAGTATTTT.

The chain combines TRBV5-1 with TRBJ1-5, with a tentative D call TRBD1 (6 bases). The ends were cut back, 1 base at V and 5 bases at J, with 10 bases in the middle. This CDR3 contains 14 residues. CDR1 SGHRS and CDR2 YFSETQ come from the germline V gene. As DNA, the CDR3 is TGCGCCAGCAGCTTGTACAGGGAGGATCAGCCCCAGCATTTT. It encodes CASSLYREDQPQHF. Full variable domain (outside the CDR3, taken from reference TRBV5-1 and TRBJ1-5): KAGVTQTPRYLIKTRGQQVTLSCSPISGHRSVSWYQQTPGQGLQFLFEYFSETQRNKGNFPGRFSGRQFSNSRSEMNVSTLELGDSALYLCASSLYREDQPQHFGDGTRLSIL.

The chain couples TRBV6-2 or TRBV6-3 to TRBJ2-2; 9 nucleotides align to TRBD2. The junction had 18 bases not matched to a gene; V was cut back by 3 bases and J by 4 bases. The CDR3 has 20 amino acids. The V gene's germline CDR1 is MNHEY and CDR2 SVGEGT. The CDR3 loop reads CASSYGLGGRAGWGTGELFF. CDR3 coding DNA: TGTGCCAGCAGTTATGGACTCGGCGGGAGGGCCGGATGGGGCACCGGGGAGCTGTTTTTT.

The chain is built from TRBV3-1 (or the pseudogene TRBV3-2) and TRBJ2-2, with D unclear. V was pared by 0 bases and J by 8 bases, with 7 bases between. The CDR3 is 13 residues long. Germline lookup yields CDR1 LGHDT and CDR2 YNNKEL (reference sequence). CDR3 nucleotide sequence: TGTGCCAGCAGCCAAGACCGGCTGGGGGAGCTGTTTTTT. Its protein is CASSQDRLGELFF.

J is TRBJ2-1 and V is TRBV10-1, with 9 bases lining up with TRBD2. There are 14 residues in the CDR3. V lost 4 bases and J lost 7; bases outside the gene matches: 5. CDR1 and CDR2 (germline): WNHNN, SYGVQD (reference sequence). The chain's CDR3 is CASSGLAASNEQFF. The CDR3, as DNA: TGCGCCAGCAGTGGACTAGCGGCCTCTAATGAGCAGTTCTTC.

The rearrangement uses TRBV6-2 or TRBV6-3 and TRBJ1-1; D gene unclear. Germline CDR1 reads MNHEY; CDR2 reads SVGEGT. This CDR3 contains 11 residues. V was clipped by 2 bases and J by 5 bases, with 3 bases between them. In DNA form, the CDR3 reads TGTGCCAGCAGTTACGGTACTGAAGCTTTCTTT. The encoded protein is CASSYGTEAFF.

This clone was seen a single time. The sample carries other DNA sequences with the same CDR3. This chain uses TRBV5-1 with TRBJ2-1; D perhaps matches TRBD2 (5 bases). This CDR3 is built from 15 residues. V was shortened by 0 bases and J by 4 bases, with 11 bases between the two germline ends. Germline V CDR1 and CDR2: SGHRS, YFSETQ. The CDR3 DNA reads as TGCGCCAGCAGCTTGGCGTCTAGCTCTTACAATGAGCAGTTCTTC. Amino acid sequence: CASSLASSSYNEQFF.

This chain joins TRBV28 and TRBJ2-7; perhaps TRBD2 as D (5 bases). CDR1 is MDHEN and CDR2 is SYDVKM in the germline V gene. Trimming removed 6 bases from V and 3 bases from J, with 9 bases in between. The length of the CDR3 is 12 residues. The CDR3 reads CASSLGDYEQYF. CDR3 coding DNA: TGTGCCAGCAGCCTCGGGGACTACGAGCAGTACTTC.

The CDR3 sequence: CASSSPQGAGYGYTF. The CDR3 DNA follows: TGTGCCAGCAGCTCTCCCCAGGGGGCAGGCTATGGCTACACCTTC. The chain couples TRBV5-4 to TRBJ1-2; 8 bases are shared with TRBD1. This CDR3 is 15 amino acids long. The trim removed 3 bases at V and 4 bases at J, leaving 8 bases unmatched. Germline CDR1 and CDR2: SGHNT and YYREEE (reference sequence).